One and the same sample provided the 25 T cell receptor beta chains below, sequenced in a study of blood T cells in healthy people across ages. A second PCR of roughly 7 to 11 cycles used a sample-barcoded 5' primer and a J-beta primer mix. In TCRdb, the 5' RACE reads were re-called with MiXCR into one record per CDR3 protein. The table records around 850,000 distinct CDR3 sequences, roughly 35% of them present only once. The sequencing input was blood. All receptors come from a man younger than 30 in good health.

Concerning this clonotype itself: A much larger clonotype is one base distant, so this may be a read error. This CDR3 is CASSQGDPHNEQYF. The CDR3 nucleotides are TGCGCCAGCAGCCAAGGGGATCCCCACAATGAGCAGTACTTC. The gene calls are TRBV4-3 and TRBJ2-7; unclear D gene. CDR3 size: 14 residues. Germline V gene data show CDR1 as LGHNA and CDR2 as YSLEER. The V end was cut by 1 base, the J end by 7 bases, with 14 bases between.

This chain uses TRBV4-3 with TRBJ1-3; D is unclear. Germline-derived CDR1 and CDR2 are LGHNA and YSLEER. CDR3 length: 15 residues. V gave up 4 bases and J gave up 0 bases, with 10 bases separating them. The CDR3: CASSLSALSGNTIYF. The DNA of the CDR3 is TGCGCCAGCAGCCTTTCCGCGCTCTCTGGAAACACCATATATTTT.

In this sample, this clonotype turned up a few times. The rearrangement links TRBV3-1 to TRBJ2-1, with D hard to call. This CDR3 comprises 13 residues. Trimming cost V 0 bases and J 9 bases, with 9 bases left between them. Germline lookup yields CDR1 LGHDT and CDR2 YNNKEL (reference sequence). CDR3 sequence reads: CASSQDNGSEQFF. The CDR3 nucleotides read TGTGCCAGCAGCCAAGATAACGGGTCTGAGCAGTTCTTC.

Here the CDR3 reads CASTTSTGIFYEQYF. The CDR3 DNA sequence: TGCGCCAGCACCACTTCCACGGGAATATTCTACGAGCAGTACTTC. V is TRBV5-1 and J is TRBJ2-7; D perhaps matches TRBD2 (5 bases). Germline-derived CDR1 and CDR2 are SGHRS and YFSETQ. V was pared by 6 bases and J by 3 bases, with 19 bases between. The CDR3 extends over 15 amino acids.

This clonotype was recorded only once. This chain connects TRBV19 to TRBJ2-2; D may be TRBD1 (6 bases). CDR3 length equals 15 residues. Per the germline V gene, CDR1 is LNHDA and CDR2 is SQIVND (reference sequence). Trimming shortened V by 7 bases and J by 4 bases, and 16 bases separated the two germline ends. The CDR3 is CASTGTNSPTGELFF. The CDR3 bases are TGTGCCAGTACCGGGACAAATAGCCCCACCGGGGAGCTGTTTTTT.

This clonotype was picked up a small number of times. The chain links TRBV2 to TRBJ2-4, with D possibly matching TRBD2 (6 bases). The J call may be mistaken, given a closer DNA end match to TRBJ2-7. The CDR3 contains 12 residues. Looked up from germline, CDR1 is SNHLY and CDR2 is FYNNEI. In DNA form, the CDR3 reads TGTGCCAGCAGGGGGGACTTTAACGAGCAGTACTTC. This codes for CASRGDFNEQYF.

V is TRBV12-3 or TRBV12-4 and J is TRBJ2-2, with D unresolved. Trimming shortened V by 3 bases and J by 4 bases, and 6 bases separated the two germline ends. The CDR3 totals 13 residues. CDR3 coding DNA: TGTGCCAGCAGTTTTAGACGCACCGGGGAGCTGTTTTTT. This gives the protein CASSFRRTGELFF.

The CDR3 loop reads CASSLAAGAYSGELFF. Here the CDR3 DNA reads TGTGCCAGCAGCTTGGCTGCGGGAGCTTATTCCGGGGAGCTGTTTTTT. V and J are TRBV5-5 and TRBJ2-2; 7 bases are shared with TRBD2. Germline trimming cut 0 bases from V and 6 bases from J; bases unmatched to any gene: 8. The CDR3 is 16 amino acids. Germline V lookup: CDR1 SGHKS, CDR2 YYEKEE (reference sequence).

A note on this clonotype: At one of its ends the junction is not consistent with the germline gene, which may arise from a read error. DNA for the CDR3: TGTGCCAGCACCGTGGGGGTGGCCACCAGGGAGCTGTTTTTT. It specifies CASTVGVATRELFF. The rearrangement links TRBV9 to TRBJ2-2; the D call may be TRBD1 or TRBD2 (5 bases each). The CDR3 is made up of 14 amino acids. The germline V gene encodes CDR1 SGDLS and CDR2 YYNGEE.

The gene calls are TRBV4-2 and TRBJ2-5; no reliable D call. Trimming removed 0 bases at V and 6 bases at J, with 8 bases between. Germline loops: CDR1 LGHNA, CDR2 YNFKEQ. The CDR3 spans 13 residues. In nucleotides, the CDR3 is TGTGCCAGCAGCCAAGATCGAGAGAAGACCCAGTACTTC. Translated: CASSQDREKTQYF.

This clonotype appeared many times. This chain connects TRBV2 to TRBJ2-7; TRBD1 might be the D (5 bases). V was trimmed by 6 bases and J by 4 bases, leaving 16 bases between them. Germline V gene lookup returns CDR1 SNHLY and CDR2 FYNNEI. This CDR3 has 14 amino acids. The CDR3 DNA is TGTGCCAGCAGGCAGGGTAAAGGCGTGTACGAGCAGTACTTC. Its protein product is CASRQGKGVYEQYF.

This clonotype was found many times. The rearrangement joins TRBV12-3 or TRBV12-4 to TRBJ2-7; possibly TRBD1 for D (8 bases). CDR3 length equals 13 residues. V lost 10 bases and J 5 bases, leaving 18 bases between the germline ends. Here the CDR3 reads CATRFTGGDEQYF. In DNA form, the CDR3 reads TGTGCCACCCGATTTACAGGGGGGGACGAGCAGTACTTC.

This chain joins TRBV6-2 or TRBV6-3 and TRBJ2-5, with D perhaps given as TRBD1 or TRBD2 (7 bases each). The germline V gene has CDR1 MNHEY and CDR2 SVGEGT. The germline V and J ends were trimmed by 0 bases and 5 bases, with 13 bases remaining between them. The CDR3 consists of 15 residues. The CDR3 sequence: CASSYSYRGGETQYF. The CDR3 coding sequence is TGTGCCAGCAGTTACTCCTACAGGGGAGGGGAGACCCAGTACTTC.

Details on this clonotype: An end of the junction does not agree with germline; a read error may underlie this. The CDR3 loop reads CACSGGTGNYGYTF. The CDR3 nucleotides read TGTGCCTGCAGTGGCGGGACAGGGAACTATGGCTACACCTTC. The chain is built from TRBV25-1 and TRBJ1-2; TRBD1 agrees at 9 bases. The CDR3 extends over 14 amino acids. Germline values: CDR1 MGHDK, CDR2 SYGVNS.

This chain links TRBV12-3 or TRBV12-4 with TRBJ1-2, with D perhaps TRBD1 (6 bases). Deletions cut 5 bases from V and 4 bases from J, with 11 bases between. The CDR3 runs to 13 residues. The CDR3 is CASSVQDSYGYTF. For the CDR3, the DNA is TGTGCCAGCAGTGTACAGGACAGCTATGGCTACACCTTC.

CDR3 sequence (DNA): TGTGCCAGCAGCCCGGCTCGGACAGAGACCTACGAGCAGTACTTC. Translating it yields CASSPARTETYEQYF. This chain links TRBV5-5 with TRBJ2-7, with D perhaps matching TRBD1 (6 bases). CDR3 size: 15 residues. The V gene's germline CDR1 is SGHKS and CDR2 YYEKEE (reference sequence). The V end lost 4 bases, the J end lost 2 bases, and 16 bases lay between the germline ends.

This clonotype was observed at least ten times. The chain recombines TRBV4-3 with TRBJ2-1, with D maybe TRBD2 (6 bases). The CDR3 is made up of 16 amino acids. V was trimmed by 0 bases and J by 0 bases, leaving 9 bases between them. The V gene's germline CDR1 is LGHNA and CDR2 YSLEER. The CDR3 loop reads CASSQDAGSSYNEQFF. CDR3 sequence (DNA): TGCGCCAGCAGCCAAGATGCGGGGAGCTCCTACAATGAGCAGTTCTTC.

This clonotype was counted only a few times. The chain links TRBV5-5 to TRBJ2-3, with D hard to call. The V end was cut by 0 bases, the J end by 2 bases, with 25 bases between. Germline assignment: CDR1 SGHKS and CDR2 YYEKEE (reference sequence). CDR3 length: 20 amino acids. The CDR3 sequence is CASSLALVFQASASTDTQYF. CDR3 nucleotide sequence: TGTGCCAGCAGCTTGGCCTTGGTTTTCCAGGCGAGCGCGTCCACAGATACGCAGTATTTT.

This clonotype was seen repeatedly, ten times or more. V gene TRBV7-9 combines with J gene TRBJ2-5, with no clear D. Trimming removed 0 bases at V and 3 bases at J, with 11 bases between. CDR3 length: 15 residues. Per the germline V gene, CDR1 is SEHNR and CDR2 is FQNEAQ (reference sequence). This CDR3 is CASSLASSPEETQYF. CDR3 sequence (DNA): TGTGCCAGCAGCTTAGCGTCATCGCCAGAAGAGACCCAGTACTTC.

This rearrangement joins TRBV7-2 to TRBJ2-1; D not certain. V was cut by 5 bases and J by 8 bases, with 13 bases left in between. Germline CDR1 SGHTA, CDR2 FQGNSA. The CDR3 extends over 13 amino acids. DNA for the CDR3: TGTGCCAGCAGCCCCCAAGGGCTCGATGAGCAGTTCTTC. It is translated as CASSPQGLDEQFF.

Turning to this clonotype: A much larger clonotype is one base distant, so this may be a read error. This chain joins TRBV20-1 and TRBJ2-3; TRBD2 agrees at 11 bases. This CDR3 is 16 amino acids long. J was trimmed by 2 bases and V by 8 bases; bases with no gene match: 12. Germline values: CDR1 DFQATT, CDR2 SNEGSKA (reference sequence). This CDR3 is CSTTDRLAGPTDTQYF. The DNA of the CDR3 is TGCAGTACTACCGATAGACTAGCGGGACCCACAGATACGCAGTATTTT.

V gene TRBV20-1 combines with J gene TRBJ1-2; 11 nucleotides align to TRBD1. Germline V gene data show CDR1 as DFQATT and CDR2 as SNEGSKA (reference sequence). This CDR3 region has 13 residues. V dropped 5 bases and J dropped 8; count of bases not matched to a gene: 7. CDR3 loop: CSALRTGGIGYTF. Written as DNA, the CDR3 is TGCAGTGCTCTCAGGACAGGGGGCATAGGCTACACCTTC.

This clonotype appeared a few times. J is TRBJ2-2 and V is TRBV4-3; 9 nucleotides line up with TRBD2. V lost 6 bases and J lost 2; bases outside the gene matches: 7. The CDR3 length is 16 residues. Germline V CDR1 and CDR2: LGHNA, YSLEER. The CDR3 nucleotides are TGCGCCAGCAGTTTTATAGCGGGGGCCAACACCGGGGAGCTGTTTTTT. Its protein is CASSFIAGANTGELFF.

This chain links TRBV29-1 with TRBJ2-1; D is possibly TRBD1 or TRBD2 (6 bases each). CDR3 length: 14 amino acids. V was clipped by 6 bases and J by 5 bases, with 17 bases between them. Germline V CDR1 and CDR2: SQVTM, ANQGSEA. The CDR3 DNA reads as TGCAGCGTGGCGGGACACCTGTATAACAATGAGCAGTTCTTC. It is translated as CSVAGHLYNNEQFF.

The genes are TRBV20-1 and TRBJ2-3; 9 nucleotides align to TRBD1. With 5 bases clipped from V and 4 bases from J, the junction kept 7 bases outside the gene matches. The CDR3 has 14 amino acids. Germline CDR1 DFQATT, CDR2 SNEGSKA (reference sequence). DNA for the CDR3: TGCAGTGCTTCAGTTACAGGGGGCCCAGATACGCAGTATTTT. Its protein product is CSASVTGGPDTQYF.